This record concerns one TCR beta chain sequence. The data belong to a study of cytomegalovirus exposure and HLA in healthy donors. Per germline, CDR1 SGHRS and CDR2 YFSETQ. With V trimmed by 2 bases and J by 4 bases, 10 bases remained unmatched. The CDR3 is 16 residues long. PCR was performed using 60 Vbeta and 13 Jbeta primers. Data came from immunoSEQ multiplex PCR; TCRdb stores just in-frame clones and leaves some out. The sample lists roughly 110,000 clones; roughly four fifths were seen once. This TCR came from a male donor in good health and CMV-seropositive. The sequencing input was PBMCs. The V gene is TRBV5-1, the J gene TRBJ1-1; TRBD1 matches at 8 bases. The CDR3 loop reads CASSFGQGAVGTEAFF. The CDR3 DNA sequence: TGCGCCAGCAGCTTCGGGCAGGGGGCGGTAGGCACTGAAGCTTTCTTT. The variable domain in full, completed from reference TRBV5-1 and TRBJ1-1, reads KAGVTQTPRYLIKTRGQQVTLSCSPISGHRSVSWYQQTPGQGLQFLFEYFSETQRNKGNFPGRFSGRQFSNSRSEMNVSTLELGDSALYLCASSFGQGAVGTEAFFGQGTRLTVV.